These 23 T cell receptor beta chains share one sample of origin, sequenced in a study of T cells in Graves' hyperthyroidism and ophthalmopathy. Regions amplified from RNA transcripts were the TCR beta CDR3 regions. Primed by the HTBI set, a first-round RT-PCR was run on the TCR CDR3. TCRdb itself ran the multiplex PCR reads through MiXCR, one entry per CDR3 protein. The sample has 550,000 to 650,000 distinct CDR3 sequences, roughly 13% seen once. The sequenced material came from blood. These receptors were taken from a woman in her twenties or thirties with Graves' hyperthyroidism that later progressed to Graves' ophthalmopathy.

This clonotype was observed at least ten times. This chain joins TRBV12-3 or TRBV12-4 and TRBJ1-2, with D possibly being TRBD1 (5 bases). V lost 7 bases and J 4 bases, leaving 16 bases between the germline ends. The CDR3 length is 14 residues. The CDR3 DNA sequence: TGTGCCAGCACCAAACCGGGACGGGTCTATGGCTACACCTTC. It encodes CASTKPGRVYGYTF.

This clonotype was observed many times. The chain joins TRBV30 to TRBJ1-4; TRBD1 agrees at 8 bases. V gave up 1 base and J gave up 4 bases; unmatched junction bases: 8. This CDR3 is 16 amino acids long. The germline gives CDR1 GTSNPN, CDR2 SVGIG (reference sequence). Here the CDR3 DNA reads TGTGCCTGGAGTGCCCGCCAGGGACAGGTTAATGAAAAACTGTTTTTT. It encodes CAWSARQGQVNEKLFF.

This clonotype was counted many times. This rearrangement joins TRBV11-2 to TRBJ2-7, with D uncertain. CDR3 length: 19 amino acids. The V end lost 0 bases, the J end lost 4 bases, and 25 bases lay between the germline ends. CDR1 is SGHAT and CDR2 is FQNNGV in the germline V gene. CDR3 region: CASSLDVFRVAVATYEQYF. Written as DNA, the CDR3 is TGTGCCAGCAGCTTAGATGTTTTCCGTGTCGCAGTCGCCACATACGAGCAGTACTTC.

Comments on this clonotype: This may be a read error: a much more frequent sequence differs by one nucleotide. The genes are TRBV27 and TRBJ2-2; 8 bases align to TRBD2. Per germline, CDR1 MNHEY and CDR2 SMNVEV (reference sequence). The J segment lost 7 bases and the V segment lost 3 bases, leaving 4 bases of the junction unmatched. The length of the CDR3 is 14 residues. The CDR3 sequence: CASSFGSGVGELFF. CDR3 sequence (DNA): TGTGCCAGCAGTTTCGGTAGCGGGGTCGGGGAGCTGTTTTTT.

Ten or more counts support this clonotype. This chain connects TRBV5-1 to TRBJ2-2, with D uncertain. This CDR3 spans 13 amino acids. The germline V gene encodes CDR1 SGHRS and CDR2 YFSETQ. Between the trimmed V and J ends, which lost 3 bases and 5 bases, there was a span of 8 bases. The CDR3 sequence is CASSSAQTGELFF. The CDR3 coding sequence is TGCGCCAGCAGCTCAGCGCAGACCGGGGAGCTGTTTTTT.

Many counts were recorded for this clonotype. The V and J genes are TRBV29-1 and TRBJ2-2; 11 nucleotides match TRBD2. With 5 bases clipped from V and 0 bases from J, the junction kept 8 bases outside the gene matches. The CDR3 totals 17 residues. The germline CDR1 and CDR2 sequences are SQVTM and ANQGSEA. The CDR3 region has the DNA TGCAGCGTTCCGACTAGCGGGATCGACGCGAACACCGGGGAGCTGTTTTTT. This sequence encodes CSVPTSGIDANTGELFF.

This clonotype was found many times. The chain is built from TRBV20-1 and TRBJ2-3, with 16 nucleotides matching TRBD2. This CDR3 has 18 amino acids. Germline trimming cut 3 bases from V and 3 bases from J; bases unmatched to any gene: 9. CDR1 is DFQATT and CDR2 is SNEGSKA in the germline V gene (reference sequence). Written as DNA, the CDR3 is TGCAGTGCTAGGCCACTGGGACTAGCGGGAGGGCCTACAGATACGCAGTATTTT. Protein product: CSARPLGLAGGPTDTQYF.

The chain is built from TRBV7-8 and TRBJ2-5; 10 bases map to TRBD2. J gave up 5 bases and V 1 base, and 4 bases lay outside the gene matches. The CDR3 length is 15 residues. Germline loops: CDR1 SGHVS, CDR2 FQNEAQ. CDR3: CASSLVGTSVETQYF. The CDR3 bases are TGTGCCAGCAGCTTAGTTGGGACTAGCGTTGAGACCCAGTACTTC.

In nucleotides, the CDR3 is TGTGCCAGTAGTGTAAGGTGGGGTTCCACCTACGAGCAGTACTTC. Protein sequence: CASSVRWGSTYEQYF. This chain uses TRBV19 with TRBJ2-7, with D hard to call. This CDR3 is built from 15 residues. V was pared by 5 bases and J by 2 bases, with 16 bases between. Germline V gives CDR1 LNHDA, CDR2 SQIVND (reference sequence).

This clonotype was counted at least ten times. The chain has TRBV27 and TRBJ2-1; 14 nucleotides align to TRBD2. Per the germline V gene, CDR1 is MNHEY and CDR2 is SMNVEV (reference sequence). The CDR3 loop spans 16 amino acids. Unmatched junction bases numbered 4, after V lost 1 base and J lost 8 bases. This CDR3 is CASSLFGTSGSYEQFF. In DNA form, the CDR3 reads TGTGCCAGCAGTTTATTCGGGACTAGCGGGAGTTATGAGCAGTTCTTC.

The genes are TRBV4-3 and TRBJ1-1; no reliable D call. Between the trimmed V and J ends, which lost 0 bases and 7 bases, there was a span of 9 bases. The CDR3 loop spans 13 amino acids. Germline V gene sequence: CDR1 LGHNA, CDR2 YSLEER. For the CDR3, the DNA is TGCGCCAGCAGCCAAGATCTGGGGTATGAAGCTTTCTTT. As protein: CASSQDLGYEAFF.

This clonotype was seen repeatedly, ten times or more. V usage is TRBV10-3 and J usage is TRBJ2-3, with D uncertain. Trimming took 0 bases from V and 5 from J, leaving 12 bases between them. Germline V gene data show CDR1 as ENHRY and CDR2 as SYGVKD. CDR3 length: 15 amino acids. CDR3 amino acids: CAISESNTEGDTQYF. DNA of the CDR3: TGTGCCATCAGTGAGTCGAACACTGAAGGAGATACGCAGTATTTT.

This clonotype occurred a few times. The chain has TRBV5-8 and TRBJ2-1, with 8 bases identical to TRBD2. CDR3 size: 17 residues. Looked up from germline, CDR1 is SGHTS and CDR2 is YDEGEE. The junction had 16 bases not matched to a gene; V was cut back by 4 bases and J by 7 bases. CDR3 nucleotides: TGTGCCAGCAGCCGGATACTCACGGGGGGGGGGAGGAATGAGCAGTTCTTC. Translation gives CASSRILTGGGRNEQFF.

This clonotype appeared many times. The rearrangement joins TRBV5-6 to TRBJ1-2; no reliable D call. Germline values: CDR1 SGHDT, CDR2 YYEEEE. Trimming pared 1 base from V and 8 bases from J, leaving 21 bases between. CDR3 length: 16 residues. Here the CDR3 DNA reads TGTGCCAGCAGCTTGAGTGGTAATCCGGCTGAAAGGGGCTACACCTTC. Its translation: CASSLSGNPAERGYTF.

This clonotype was found many times. This chain links TRBV27 with TRBJ1-4; no clear D gene. This CDR3 is 16 amino acids long. The germline CDR1 and CDR2 sequences are MNHEY and SMNVEV (reference sequence). V dropped 5 bases and J dropped 3 bases, with 16 bases sitting between them. CDR3 nucleotides: TGTGCCAGCAGTAATCATCGGCGAAACCCTAATGAAAAACTGTTTTTT. This translates into CASSNHRRNPNEKLFF. The variable domain in full, completed from reference TRBV27 and TRBJ1-4, reads EAQVTQNPRYLITVTGKKLTVTCSQNMNHEYMSWYRQDPGLGLRQIYYSMNVEVTDKGDVPEGYKVSRKEKRNFPLILESPSPNQTSLYFCASSNHRRNPNEKLFFGSGTQLSVL.

This clonotype was found a few times. The chain joins TRBV19 to TRBJ2-2; D unclear. CDR1 and CDR2 from the germline V gene are LNHDA and SQIVND (reference sequence). The V end was cut by 6 bases, the J end by 9 bases, with 8 bases between. CDR3 length equals 11 residues. The CDR3 loop is CASSSSRELFF. CDR3 nucleotides: TGTGCCAGTAGCTCCTCGAGGGAGCTGTTTTTT.

This clonotype was detected a few times. This chain connects TRBV5-1 to TRBJ2-5; TRBD2 agrees at 15 bases. CDR3 length: 17 amino acids. V lost 4 bases to trimming and J lost 4 bases; unmatched junction nucleotides: 8. Per germline, CDR1 SGHRS and CDR2 YFSETQ. The CDR3 is CASSPGLAGGGGETQYF. CDR3 DNA sequence: TGCGCCAGCAGCCCGGGACTAGCGGGAGGAGGAGGAGAGACCCAGTACTTC. The full variable domain, completed using reference TRBV5-1 and TRBJ2-5, is KAGVTQTPRYLIKTRGQQVTLSCSPISGHRSVSWYQQTPGQGLQFLFEYFSETQRNKGNFPGRFSGRQFSNSRSEMNVSTLELGDSALYLCASSPGLAGGGGETQYFGPGTRLLVL.

This clonotype has just one count. For the CDR3, the DNA is TGTGCCAGCAGCTTCCCTAGCGGGAGTGGACATGAGCAGTTCTTC. Its protein product is CASSFPSGSGHEQFF. This chain uses TRBV7-8 with TRBJ2-1; 10 nucleotides agree with TRBD2. The CDR3 is 15 residues long. The J segment lost 8 bases and the V segment lost 3 bases, leaving 7 bases of the junction unmatched. CDR1 SGHVS and CDR2 FQNEAQ come from the germline V gene.

As to this clonotype: This may come from a read error, since a much larger clone is one base off. This chain links TRBV30 with TRBJ2-7; D may be TRBD1 (6 bases). In germline, CDR1 is GTSNPN, CDR2 SVGIG (reference sequence). The CDR3 consists of 12 residues. The CDR3 nucleotides are TGTGCCCGGAGTACAACAGGGCGAGAGCAGTACTTC. This encodes CARSTTGREQYF.

This clonotype came up many times. This chain uses TRBV28 with TRBJ2-1; tentatively, D is TRBD2 (6 bases). CDR1 MDHEN and CDR2 SYDVKM come from the germline V gene. The CDR3 is 23 residues long. The germline V and J ends were trimmed by 2 bases and 7 bases, with 39 bases remaining between them. The CDR3 spells CASSLIGGLNPAGPSSLRNEQFF. CDR3 in DNA: TGTGCCAGCAGTTTAATTGGGGGTTTGAATCCTGCGGGACCCTCCTCTCTTAGGAATGAGCAGTTCTTC.

This clonotype was observed a few times. The chain has TRBV4-1 and TRBJ2-5; 9 positions agree with TRBD1. V lost 0 bases, J lost 5 bases, and 4 bases stayed unmatched. Germline assignment: CDR1 MGHRA and CDR2 YSYEKL. CDR3 length equals 15 residues. This chain's CDR3 is CASSQDPGQGETQYF. For the CDR3, the DNA is TGCGCCAGCAGCCAAGACCCGGGACAGGGTGAGACCCAGTACTTC.

This clonotype occurred a few times. This sequence joins TRBV12-3 or TRBV12-4 and TRBJ2-7; unclear D gene. The CDR3 spans 15 residues. Trimming took 2 bases from V and 0 from J, leaving 11 bases between them. For the CDR3, the DNA is TGTGCCAGCAGTTTATACCTCGAGAGCTCCTACGAGCAGTACTTC. Amino acid sequence: CASSLYLESSYEQYF.

For this clonotype: This sequence may be a read error, since a much larger clone differs from it by one base. This chain joins TRBV5-1 and TRBJ1-1, with D possibly matching TRBD1 (5 bases). Trimming cost V 0 bases and J 10 bases, with 16 bases left between them. CDR1 is SGHRS, CDR2 YFSETQ, per germline. CDR3 length: 14 amino acids. The CDR3 nucleotides read TGCGCCAGCAGCTTGGATGGGGCCCCAAGCCGAGCTTTCTTT. Amino acids: CASSLDGAPSRAFF.